Presented here are 5 T cell receptor beta chains from one specimen sequenced in a study of cytomegalovirus exposure and HLA in healthy donors. The PCR contained 60 Vbeta and 13 Jbeta primers. Only in-frame clones appear in the TCRdb table, and some are missing; sequencing was by immunoSEQ multiplex PCR. The table has about 160,000 clones, around nine tenths seen once. The sequenced material came from PBMCs. The source is a woman aged 18-35 years in good health and CMV-seronegative.

The CDR3 DNA is TGTGCCAGCAGTTACCGGACAGGGGGATCACCCCTCCACTTT. Its protein product is CASSYRTGGSPLHF. V gene TRBV6-5 combines with J gene TRBJ1-6, with TRBD1 matching over 10 bases. This CDR3 region has 14 residues. Unmatched junction bases numbered 2, after V lost 2 bases and J lost 10 bases. Germline CDR1 is MNHEY and CDR2 is SVGAGI.

CDR3 sequence (DNA): TGTGCCAGCAGCCTCTTAGGCGGGAGTAACAATGAGCAGTTCTTC. This sequence encodes CASSLLGGSNNEQFF. V is TRBV7-8 and J is TRBJ2-1; 7 bases fit TRBD2. The CDR3 runs to 15 residues. CDR1 is SGHVS and CDR2 is FQNEAQ in the germline V gene. V trimming: 5 bases; J trimming: 5 bases; junction bases outside the gene matches: 9.

The J gene is TRBJ2-7, the V gene TRBV7-9, with 9 bases aligning to TRBD2. The CDR3 runs 16 residues. Germline trimming cut 4 bases from V and 3 bases from J; bases unmatched to any gene: 10. From germline, CDR1 is SEHNR and CDR2 FQNEAQ (reference sequence). The CDR3 protein is CASSSSSTSGSYEQYF. The CDR3 DNA sequence: TGTGCCAGCAGCTCCAGCTCGACTAGCGGAAGCTACGAGCAGTACTTC.

The chain's CDR3 is CASSWGGREETQYF. The CDR3 nucleotides are TGTGCCAGCAGCTGGGGAGGCAGGGAGGAGACCCAGTACTTC. The rearrangement links TRBV9 to TRBJ2-5; TRBD2 might be the D (6 bases). This CDR3 has 14 residues. V lost 4 bases and J 5 bases, leaving 15 bases between the germline ends. Germline V gene lookup returns CDR1 SGDLS and CDR2 YYNGEE.

V is TRBV7-2 and J is TRBJ1-5; no reliable D call. The length of the CDR3 is 15 residues. Trimming took 1 base from V and 2 from J, leaving 9 bases between them. CDR1 and CDR2 (germline): SGHTA, FQGNSA. CDR3 nucleotide sequence: TGTGCCAGCAGCTTAGTGCGGGTTGGCAATCAGCCCCAGCATTTT. Its translation is CASSLVRVGNQPQHF.